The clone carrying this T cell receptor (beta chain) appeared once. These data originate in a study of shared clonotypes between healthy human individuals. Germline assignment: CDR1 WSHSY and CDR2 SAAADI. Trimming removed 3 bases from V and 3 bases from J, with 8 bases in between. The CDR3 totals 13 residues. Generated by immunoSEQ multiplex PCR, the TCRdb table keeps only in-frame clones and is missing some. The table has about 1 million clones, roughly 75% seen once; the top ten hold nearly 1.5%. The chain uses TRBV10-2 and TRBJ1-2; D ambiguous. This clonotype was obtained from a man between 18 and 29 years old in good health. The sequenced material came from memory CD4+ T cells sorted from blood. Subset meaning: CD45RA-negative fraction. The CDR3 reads CASSEGRDYGYTF. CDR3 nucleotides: TGCGCCAGCAGTGAAGGCAGAGACTATGGCTACACCTTC.